Reported below is one T cell receptor beta chain. Extracted RNA was reverse transcribed, and the resulting cDNA served as sequencing template. The method was immunoSEQ multiplex PCR; TCRdb's version includes in-frame clones alone and lacks a portion of them. The sample carries some 7,200 clones, around 71% recorded once. The data belong to a study of CD8+ T cells in alopecia areata. Looking at the study overall: Dosing with tofacitinib proceeded for 6 to 18 months, followed by 6 months off drug.

Specimens obtained from alopecia areata patients comprised lesional scalp punch biopsies and peripheral blood. Germline V gene sequence: CDR1 SGHTA, CDR2 FQGTGA. Trimming took off 5 bases at V and 8 bases at J, with 15 bases between the two ends. This CDR3 is 13 amino acids long. The TCR comes from a human donor with alopecia areata. Specimen: skin, collected at week 0. This chain connects TRBV7-3 to TRBJ1-2, with D maybe TRBD1 (5 bases). Here the CDR3 reads CASSRDGFGGYTF. In DNA form, the CDR3 reads TGTGCCAGCAGCCGGGACGGGTTTGGCGGCTACACCTTC.